These 8 T cell receptor beta chains were all obtained from the same sample, sequenced in a study of T cell changes during pregnancy in multiple sclerosis. Repertoires were generated with immunoSEQ multiplex PCR, while TCRdb's copy carries only in-frame clones and drops some. The table lists some 60,000 clones, roughly 95% of them singletons. The source was CD4+ T cells from peripheral blood mononuclear cells, collected before pregnancy. The origin of the receptors is a female donor with multiple sclerosis, enrolled in a pregnancy study.

The gene calls are TRBV20-1 and TRBJ2-5; 9 nucleotides match TRBD2. The CDR3 contains 11 residues. Trimming at V came to 5 bases and at J to 13 bases, leaving 8 bases not matched to a gene. The germline gives CDR1 DFQATT, CDR2 SNEGSKA (reference sequence). The CDR3 sequence is CSAGTSKSRYF. The CDR3 DNA sequence: TGCAGTGCTGGGACTAGCAAGAGTAGGTACTTC.

The chain is built from TRBV15 and TRBJ2-2, with 7 bases identical to TRBD1. This CDR3 spans 16 amino acids. Germline V gene lookup returns CDR1 LNHNV and CDR2 YYDKDF (reference sequence). Written as DNA, the CDR3 is TGTACCATCTCACCGGCCTCAGGGGGAAACGCCGGGGAGCTGTTTTTT. This sequence encodes CTISPASGGNAGELFF.

V and J are TRBV5-1 and TRBJ1-4, with D possibly being TRBD1 (5 bases). Germline CDR1 reads SGHRS; CDR2 reads YFSETQ. V shed 0 bases and J shed 8 bases, with 14 bases lying between them. The CDR3 runs 15 residues. The CDR3 region is CASSLAGGIGEKLFF. The CDR3 bases are TGCGCCAGCAGCTTGGCCGGGGGGATTGGAGAAAAACTGTTTTTT.

The V and J genes are TRBV28 and TRBJ2-3; maybe TRBD1 (6 bases). Germline CDR1 MDHEN, CDR2 SYDVKM. V gave up 6 bases and J gave up 0 bases, with 19 bases separating them. The CDR3 runs to 17 residues. CDR3 in amino acids: CASSRPGHMTSTDTQYF. Written as DNA, the CDR3 is TGTGCCAGCAGCCGACCGGGACACATGACTAGCACAGATACGCAGTATTTT.

The chain uses TRBV7-2 and TRBJ2-3, with 10 positions matching TRBD2. The CDR3 totals 15 residues. From germline, CDR1 is SGHTA and CDR2 FQGNSA. Trimming cost V 7 bases and J 6 bases; bases outside gene matches: 10. The CDR3 DNA sequence: TGTGCCAGCACCCCCAGCGGGAGGGCCTCTGATACGCAGTATTTT. The encoded protein is CASTPSGRASDTQYF.

The chain employs TRBV11-2 and TRBJ2-7, with D perhaps matching TRBD1 (6 bases). Germline loops: CDR1 SGHAT, CDR2 FQNNGV. The V gene lost 2 bases and the J gene lost 4 bases, with 9 bases spanning the gap. The CDR3 totals 13 residues. The CDR3 DNA sequence: TGTGCCAGCAGCTTAACAGGGCCATACGAGCAGTACTTC. Protein sequence: CASSLTGPYEQYF.

The rearrangement joins TRBV7-6 to TRBJ2-1; weak D call: TRBD1 (5 bases). The CDR3 sequence is 15 residues long. Trimming cost V 3 bases and J 7 bases, with 16 bases left between them. Per the germline V gene, CDR1 is SGHVS and CDR2 is FNYEAQ. CDR3 protein: CASSFLGNQGNEQFF. The CDR3 nucleotides are TGTGCCAGCAGCTTTCTTGGTAATCAGGGAAATGAGCAGTTCTTC.

The chain uses TRBV6-1 and TRBJ1-2; 9 positions match TRBD1. Germline CDR1 is MNHNS and CDR2 is SASEGT. After removal of 10 bases from V and 8 bases from J, the junction contained 14 bases not matched to a gene. The CDR3 has 14 residues. CDR3 in DNA: TGTGCCACTGTACCGGGACAGGGTTTAGTCGGCTACACCTTC. This sequence encodes CATVPGQGLVGYTF.